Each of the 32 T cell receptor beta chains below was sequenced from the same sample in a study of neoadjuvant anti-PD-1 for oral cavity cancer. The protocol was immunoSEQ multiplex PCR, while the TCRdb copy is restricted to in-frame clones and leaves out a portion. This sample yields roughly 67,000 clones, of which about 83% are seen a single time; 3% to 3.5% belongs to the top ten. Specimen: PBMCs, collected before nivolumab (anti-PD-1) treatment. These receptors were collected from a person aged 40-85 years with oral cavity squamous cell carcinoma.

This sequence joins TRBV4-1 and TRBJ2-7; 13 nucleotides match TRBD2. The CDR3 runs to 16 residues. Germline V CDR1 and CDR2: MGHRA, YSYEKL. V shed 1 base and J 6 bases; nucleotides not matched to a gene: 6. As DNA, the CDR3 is TGCGCCAGCAGCCAAGCGTCCGGACTAGCGGGAGTCGAGCAGTACTTC. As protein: CASSQASGLAGVEQYF.

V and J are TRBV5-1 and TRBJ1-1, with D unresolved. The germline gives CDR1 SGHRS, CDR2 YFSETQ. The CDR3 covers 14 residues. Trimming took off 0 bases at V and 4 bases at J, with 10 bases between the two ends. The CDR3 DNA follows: TGCGCCAGCAGCTTGGTCGGGCTCGGCACTGAAGCTTTCTTT. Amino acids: CASSLVGLGTEAFF. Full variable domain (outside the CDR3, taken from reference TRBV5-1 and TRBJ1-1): KAGVTQTPRYLIKTRGQQVTLSCSPISGHRSVSWYQQTPGQGLQFLFEYFSETQRNKGNFPGRFSGRQFSNSRSEMNVSTLELGDSALYLCASSLVGLGTEAFFGQGTRLTVV.

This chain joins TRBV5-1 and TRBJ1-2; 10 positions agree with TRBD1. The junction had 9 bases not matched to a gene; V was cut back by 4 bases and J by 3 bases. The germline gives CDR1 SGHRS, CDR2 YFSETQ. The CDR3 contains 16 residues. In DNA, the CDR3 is TGCGCCAGCAGCGCACCTGACAGGGGGCGCGACTATGGCTACACCTTC. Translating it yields CASSAPDRGRDYGYTF. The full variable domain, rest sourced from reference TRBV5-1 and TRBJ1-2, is KAGVTQTPRYLIKTRGQQVTLSCSPISGHRSVSWYQQTPGQGLQFLFEYFSETQRNKGNFPGRFSGRQFSNSRSEMNVSTLELGDSALYLCASSAPDRGRDYGYTFGSGTRLTVV.

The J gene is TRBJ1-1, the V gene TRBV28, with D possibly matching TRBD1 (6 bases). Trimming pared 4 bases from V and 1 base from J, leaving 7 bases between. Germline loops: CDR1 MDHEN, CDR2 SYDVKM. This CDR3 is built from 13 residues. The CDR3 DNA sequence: TGTGCCAGCAGTTACAGGGAGAACACTGAAGCTTTCTTT. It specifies CASSYRENTEAFF.

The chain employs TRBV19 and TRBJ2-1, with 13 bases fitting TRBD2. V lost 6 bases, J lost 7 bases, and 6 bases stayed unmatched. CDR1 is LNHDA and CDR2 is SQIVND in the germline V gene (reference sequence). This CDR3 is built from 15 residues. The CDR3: CASSGLAGVFNEQFF. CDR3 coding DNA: TGTGCCAGTAGCGGACTAGCGGGAGTATTTAATGAGCAGTTCTTC.

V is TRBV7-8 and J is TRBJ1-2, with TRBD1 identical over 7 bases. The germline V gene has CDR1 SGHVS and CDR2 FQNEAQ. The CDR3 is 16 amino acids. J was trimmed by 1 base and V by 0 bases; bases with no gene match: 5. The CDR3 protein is CASSLARDSINYGYTF. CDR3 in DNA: TGTGCCAGCAGCTTAGCCCGGGACAGCATTAACTATGGCTACACCTTC.

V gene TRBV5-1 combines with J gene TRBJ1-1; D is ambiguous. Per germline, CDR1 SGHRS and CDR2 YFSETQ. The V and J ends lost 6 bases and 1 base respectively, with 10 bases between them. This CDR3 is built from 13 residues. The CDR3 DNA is TGCGCCAGCAAAATCGAGGGGAACACTGAAGCTTTCTTT. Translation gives CASKIEGNTEAFF.

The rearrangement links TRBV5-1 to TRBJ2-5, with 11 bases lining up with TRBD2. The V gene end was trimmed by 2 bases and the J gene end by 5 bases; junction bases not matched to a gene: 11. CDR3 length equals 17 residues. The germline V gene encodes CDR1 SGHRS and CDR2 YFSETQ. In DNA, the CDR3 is TGCGCCAGCAGCTTACGACTAGCGGGGTCCCTGACGGAGACCCAGTACTTC. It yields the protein CASSLRLAGSLTETQYF.

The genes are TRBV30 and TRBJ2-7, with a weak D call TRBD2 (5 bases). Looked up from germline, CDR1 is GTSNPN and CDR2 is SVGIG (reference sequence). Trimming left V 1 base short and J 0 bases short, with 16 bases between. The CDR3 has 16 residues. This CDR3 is CAWSGPRASSSYEQYF. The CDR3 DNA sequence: TGTGCCTGGAGTGGCCCGAGGGCCTCAAGCTCCTACGAGCAGTACTTC.

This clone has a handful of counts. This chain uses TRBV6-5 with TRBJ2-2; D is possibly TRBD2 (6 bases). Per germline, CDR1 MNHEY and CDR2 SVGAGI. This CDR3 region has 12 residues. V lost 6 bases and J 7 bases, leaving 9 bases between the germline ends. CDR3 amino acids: CASSWRGGELFF. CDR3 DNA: TGTGCCAGCAGCTGGAGGGGCGGGGAGCTGTTTTTT.

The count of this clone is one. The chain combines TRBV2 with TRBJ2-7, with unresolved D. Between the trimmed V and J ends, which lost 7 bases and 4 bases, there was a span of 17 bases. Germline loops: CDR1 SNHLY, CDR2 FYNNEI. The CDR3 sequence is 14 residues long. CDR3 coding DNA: TGTGCCAGCAAGAGGACCCTAATCGGATACGAGCAGTACTTC. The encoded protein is CASKRTLIGYEQYF.

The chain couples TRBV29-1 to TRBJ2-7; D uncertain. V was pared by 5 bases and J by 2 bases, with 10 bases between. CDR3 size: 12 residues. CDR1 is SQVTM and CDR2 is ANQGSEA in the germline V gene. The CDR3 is CSVWTVPYEQYF. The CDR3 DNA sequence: TGCAGCGTTTGGACGGTACCCTACGAGCAGTACTTC.

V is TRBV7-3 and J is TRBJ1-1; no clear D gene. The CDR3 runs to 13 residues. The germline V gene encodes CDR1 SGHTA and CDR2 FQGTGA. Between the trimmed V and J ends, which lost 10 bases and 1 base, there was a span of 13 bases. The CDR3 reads CATAVRRNTEAFF. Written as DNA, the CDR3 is TGTGCCACCGCAGTCCGCCGGAACACTGAAGCTTTCTTT.

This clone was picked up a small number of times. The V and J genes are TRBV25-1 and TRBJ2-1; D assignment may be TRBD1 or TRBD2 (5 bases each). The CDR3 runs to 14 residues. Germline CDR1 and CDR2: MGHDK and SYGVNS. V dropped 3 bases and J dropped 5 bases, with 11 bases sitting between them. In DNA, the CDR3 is TGTGCCAGCAGTGACTGGGGGAGAGACAATGAGCAGTTCTTC. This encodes CASSDWGRDNEQFF.

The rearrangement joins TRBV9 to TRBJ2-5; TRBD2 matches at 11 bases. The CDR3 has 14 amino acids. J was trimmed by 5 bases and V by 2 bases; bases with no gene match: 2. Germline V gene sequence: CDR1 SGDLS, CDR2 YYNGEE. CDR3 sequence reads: CASSVTSGSETQYF. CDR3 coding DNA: TGTGCCAGCAGCGTTACTAGCGGGAGCGAGACCCAGTACTTC. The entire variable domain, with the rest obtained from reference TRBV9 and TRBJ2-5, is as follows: DSGVTQTPKHLITATGQRVTLRCSPRSGDLSVYWYQQSLDQGLQFLIQYYNGEERAKGNILERFSAQQFPDLHSELNLSSLELGDSALYFCASSVTSGSETQYFGPGTRLLVL.

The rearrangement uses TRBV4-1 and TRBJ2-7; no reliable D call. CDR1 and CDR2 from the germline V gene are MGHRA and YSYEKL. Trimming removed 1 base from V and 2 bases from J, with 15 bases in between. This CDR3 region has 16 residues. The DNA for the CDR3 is TGCGCCAGCAGCCAAGGAATCGGCCGCGCCGCCTACGAGCAGTACTTC. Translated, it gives CASSQGIGRAAYEQYF.

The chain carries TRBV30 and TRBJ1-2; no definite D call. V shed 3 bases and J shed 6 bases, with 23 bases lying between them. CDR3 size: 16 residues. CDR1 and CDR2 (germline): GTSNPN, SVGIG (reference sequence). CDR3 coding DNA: TGTGCCTGGAGCTCCACGGACCGATATCCTGGGGATGGCTACACCTTC. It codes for CAWSSTDRYPGDGYTF.

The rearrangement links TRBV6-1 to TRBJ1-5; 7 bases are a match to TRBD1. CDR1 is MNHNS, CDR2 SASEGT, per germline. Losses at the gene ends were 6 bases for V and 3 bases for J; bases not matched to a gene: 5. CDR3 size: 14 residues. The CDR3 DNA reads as TGTGCCAGCAGGAACGGACAGGTCAATCAGCCCCAGCATTTT. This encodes CASRNGQVNQPQHF.

The CDR3 protein is CASSVQGRGDSETQYF. The CDR3 DNA reads as TGTGCCAGCAGCGTTCAAGGCAGGGGAGATTCGGAGACCCAGTACTTC. The chain couples TRBV9 to TRBJ2-5, with D tentatively TRBD1 (6 bases). V was shortened by 2 bases and J by 5 bases, with 19 bases between the two germline ends. Germline V gene data show CDR1 as SGDLS and CDR2 as YYNGEE. This CDR3 comprises 16 residues.

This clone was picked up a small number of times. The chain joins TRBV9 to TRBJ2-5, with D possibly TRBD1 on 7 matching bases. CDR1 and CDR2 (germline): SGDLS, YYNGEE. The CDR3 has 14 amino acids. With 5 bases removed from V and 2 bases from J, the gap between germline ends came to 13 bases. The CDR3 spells CASSVEGQQETQYF. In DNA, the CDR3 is TGTGCCAGCAGTGTGGAGGGACAGCAAGAGACCCAGTACTTC.

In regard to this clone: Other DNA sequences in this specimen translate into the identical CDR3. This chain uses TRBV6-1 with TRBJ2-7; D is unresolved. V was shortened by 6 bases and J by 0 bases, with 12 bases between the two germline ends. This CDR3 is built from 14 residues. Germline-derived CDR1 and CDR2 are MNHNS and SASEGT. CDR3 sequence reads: CASSERTGSYEQYF. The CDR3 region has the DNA TGTGCCAGCAGCGAGAGGACCGGCTCCTACGAGCAGTACTTC.

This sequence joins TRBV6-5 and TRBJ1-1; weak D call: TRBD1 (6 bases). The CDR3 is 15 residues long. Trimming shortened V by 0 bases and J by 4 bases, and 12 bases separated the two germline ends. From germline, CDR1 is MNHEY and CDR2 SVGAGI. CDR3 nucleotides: TGTGCCAGCAGTTACTCGGCAGGGGAGGGCACTGAAGCTTTCTTT. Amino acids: CASSYSAGEGTEAFF.

CDR3 coding DNA: TGTGCCAGCACCGACACGTCCTACGAGCAGTACTTC. Its translation is CASTDTSYEQYF. The chain employs TRBV25-1 and TRBJ2-7; no definite D call. The CDR3 is made up of 12 amino acids. Germline loops: CDR1 MGHDK, CDR2 SYGVNS. V gave up 7 bases and J gave up 1 base, with 8 bases separating them.

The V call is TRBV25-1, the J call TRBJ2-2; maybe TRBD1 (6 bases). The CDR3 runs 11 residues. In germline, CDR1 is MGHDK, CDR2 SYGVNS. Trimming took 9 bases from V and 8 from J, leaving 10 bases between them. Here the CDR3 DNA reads TGTGCCAGTGGGGGCGTTGGGGAGCTGTTTTTT. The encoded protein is CASGGVGELFF.

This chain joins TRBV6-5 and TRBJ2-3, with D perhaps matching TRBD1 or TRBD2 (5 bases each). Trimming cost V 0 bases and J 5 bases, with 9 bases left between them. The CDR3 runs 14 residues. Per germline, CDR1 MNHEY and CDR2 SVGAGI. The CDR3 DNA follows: TGTGCCAGCAGTTACTCTCTGGGGGTAGATACGCAGTATTTT. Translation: CASSYSLGVDTQYF.

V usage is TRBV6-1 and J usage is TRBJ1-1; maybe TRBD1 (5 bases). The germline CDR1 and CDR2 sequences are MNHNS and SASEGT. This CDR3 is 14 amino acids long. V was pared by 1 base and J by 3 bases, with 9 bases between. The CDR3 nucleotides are TGTGCCAGCAGTGAAGTAGGGGAATACACTGAAGCTTTCTTT. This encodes CASSEVGEYTEAFF.

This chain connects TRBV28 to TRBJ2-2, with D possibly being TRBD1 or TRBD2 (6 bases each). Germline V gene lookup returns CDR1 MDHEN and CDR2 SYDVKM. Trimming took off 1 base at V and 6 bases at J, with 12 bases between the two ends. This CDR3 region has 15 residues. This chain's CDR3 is CASSLYPGGPGELFF. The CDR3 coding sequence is TGTGCCAGCAGTTTATACCCCGGGGGCCCCGGGGAGCTGTTTTTT.

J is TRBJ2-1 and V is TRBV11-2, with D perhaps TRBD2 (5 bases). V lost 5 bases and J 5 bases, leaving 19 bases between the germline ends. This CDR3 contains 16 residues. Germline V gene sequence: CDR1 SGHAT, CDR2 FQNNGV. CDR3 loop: CASSLGRDLAHNEQFF. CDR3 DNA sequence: TGTGCCAGCAGCCTAGGCCGGGATCTGGCACACAATGAGCAGTTCTTC.

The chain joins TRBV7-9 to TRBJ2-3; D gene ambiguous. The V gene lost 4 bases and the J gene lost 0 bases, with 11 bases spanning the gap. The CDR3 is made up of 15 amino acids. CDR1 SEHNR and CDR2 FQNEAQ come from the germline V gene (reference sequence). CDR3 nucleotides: TGTGCCAGCAGCTCTGCGGTACCTAGCACAGATACGCAGTATTTT. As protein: CASSSAVPSTDTQYF.

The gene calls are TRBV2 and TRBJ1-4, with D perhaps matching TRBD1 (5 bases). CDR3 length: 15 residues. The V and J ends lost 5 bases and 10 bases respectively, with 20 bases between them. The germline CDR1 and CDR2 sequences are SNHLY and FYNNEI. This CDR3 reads CASSLEGTRGGKLFF. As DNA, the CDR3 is TGTGCCAGCAGTCTAGAGGGGACCCGGGGCGGAAAACTGTTTTTT. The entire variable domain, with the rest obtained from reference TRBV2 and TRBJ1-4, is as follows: EPEVTQTPSHQVTQMGQEVILRCVPISNHLYFYWYRQILGQKVEFLVSFYNNEISEKSEIFDDQFSVERPDGSNFTLKIRSTKLEDSAMYFCASSLEGTRGGKLFFGSGTQLSVL.

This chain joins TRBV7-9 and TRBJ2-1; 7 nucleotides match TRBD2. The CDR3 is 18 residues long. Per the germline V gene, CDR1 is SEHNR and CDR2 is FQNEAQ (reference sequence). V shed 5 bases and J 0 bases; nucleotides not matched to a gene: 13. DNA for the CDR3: TGTGCCAGCAGCCCCAGAAGGGGAGGGCTAAGCTCCTACAATGAGCAGTTCTTC. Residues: CASSPRRGGLSSYNEQFF.

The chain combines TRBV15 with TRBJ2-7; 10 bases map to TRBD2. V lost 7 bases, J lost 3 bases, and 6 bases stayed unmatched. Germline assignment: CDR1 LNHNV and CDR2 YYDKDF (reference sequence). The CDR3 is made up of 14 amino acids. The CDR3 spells CATTASGSVYEQYF. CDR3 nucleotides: TGTGCCACCACCGCTAGCGGGAGCGTCTACGAGCAGTACTTC.